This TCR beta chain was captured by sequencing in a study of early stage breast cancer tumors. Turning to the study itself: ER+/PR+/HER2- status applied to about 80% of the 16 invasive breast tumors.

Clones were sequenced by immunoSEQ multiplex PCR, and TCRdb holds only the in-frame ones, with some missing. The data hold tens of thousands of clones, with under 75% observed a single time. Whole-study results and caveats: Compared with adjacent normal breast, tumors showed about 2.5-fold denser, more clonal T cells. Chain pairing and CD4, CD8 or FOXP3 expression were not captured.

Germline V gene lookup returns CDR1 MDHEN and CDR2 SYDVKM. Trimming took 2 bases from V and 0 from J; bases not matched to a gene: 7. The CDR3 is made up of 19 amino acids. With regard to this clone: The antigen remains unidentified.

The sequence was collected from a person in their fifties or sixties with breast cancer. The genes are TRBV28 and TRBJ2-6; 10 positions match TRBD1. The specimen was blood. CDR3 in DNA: TGTGCCAGCAGTTTAGAGCCCGACAGGGGGCTCTCTGGGGCCAACGTCCTGACTTTC. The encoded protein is CASSLEPDRGLSGANVLTF.